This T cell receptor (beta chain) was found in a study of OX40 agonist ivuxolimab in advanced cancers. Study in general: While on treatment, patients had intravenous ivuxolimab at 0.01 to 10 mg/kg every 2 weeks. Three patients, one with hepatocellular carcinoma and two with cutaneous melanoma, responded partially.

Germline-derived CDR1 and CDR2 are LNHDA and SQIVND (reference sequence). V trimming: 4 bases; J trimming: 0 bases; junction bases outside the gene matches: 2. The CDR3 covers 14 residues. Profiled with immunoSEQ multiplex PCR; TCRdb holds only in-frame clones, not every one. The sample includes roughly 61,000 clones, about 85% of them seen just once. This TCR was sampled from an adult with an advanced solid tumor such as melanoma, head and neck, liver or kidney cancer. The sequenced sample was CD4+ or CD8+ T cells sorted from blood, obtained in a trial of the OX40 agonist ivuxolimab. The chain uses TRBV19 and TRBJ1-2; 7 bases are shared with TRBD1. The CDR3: CASSTGQANYGYTF. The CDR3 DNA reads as TGTGCCAGTAGTACCGGACAGGCTAACTATGGCTACACCTTC.